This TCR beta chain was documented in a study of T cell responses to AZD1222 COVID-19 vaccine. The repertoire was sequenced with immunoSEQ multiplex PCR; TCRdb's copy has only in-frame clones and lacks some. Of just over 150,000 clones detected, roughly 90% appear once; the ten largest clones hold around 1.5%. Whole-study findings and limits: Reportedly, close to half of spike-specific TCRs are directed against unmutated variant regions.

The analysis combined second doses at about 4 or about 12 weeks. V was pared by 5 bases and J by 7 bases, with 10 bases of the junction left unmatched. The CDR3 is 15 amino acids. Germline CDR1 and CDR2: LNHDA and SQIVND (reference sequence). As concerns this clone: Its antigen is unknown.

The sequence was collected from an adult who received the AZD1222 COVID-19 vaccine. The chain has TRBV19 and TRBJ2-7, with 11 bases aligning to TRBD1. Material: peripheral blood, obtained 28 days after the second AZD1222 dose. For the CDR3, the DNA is TGTGCCAGTAGTCCCCAGGCGGGACAGGGGGTTGAGCAGTACTTC. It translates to CASSPQAGQGVEQYF.